The present T cell receptor (beta chain) was sequenced within a study of blood T cell repertoires in COVID-19. At the level of the study: The United States, Italy and Spain were the sources of the acute and convalescent COVID-19 samples.

Generated by immunoSEQ multiplex PCR, the TCRdb table keeps only in-frame clones and is missing some. Of 490,000 or so clones listed, about 85% are singletons. Germline V gene data show CDR1 as LNHDA and CDR2 as SQIVND (reference sequence). The V gene lost 9 bases and the J gene lost 1 base, with 18 bases spanning the gap. The CDR3 spans 15 residues. Recruitment covered about 25 US areas and drew participants whose ages spanned about 18 to 95 years. Participants had their cohort set by participant-reported clinical history. The rearrangement links TRBV19 to TRBJ1-1; the D gene is possibly TRBD1 (6 bases). The TCR was taken from a woman between 55 and 75 years old who had recovered from COVID-19. Source material: PBMCs or T cells enriched from blood (not recorded which). The CDR3 loop reads CASGPGGGGNTEAFF. The CDR3 DNA sequence: TGTGCCAGCGGACCGGGAGGAGGGGGGAACACTGAAGCTTTCTTT.